A single sample is the source of the 5 T cell receptor beta chains below, sequenced in a study of T cell repertoires in aging, cancer and after chemotherapy. TRB rearrangements spanning V, D and J were amplified using mixed TRB-A/B primers. TCRdb re-analysed the multiplex PCR reads in MiXCR, keeping a single row per CDR3 protein. In the table there are about 6,200 distinct CDR3 sequences, 27% of which are singletons. Peripheral blood genomic DNA, not sorted cells or RNA, was the template. The sequenced material came from blood. These receptors originate from a human donor in good health.

A few counts support this clonotype. The chain employs TRBV24-1 and TRBJ2-2, with 10 nucleotides matching TRBD1. V lost 3 bases, J lost 6 bases, and 9 bases stayed unmatched. The CDR3 totals 17 residues. Germline values: CDR1 KGHDR, CDR2 SFDVKD. The CDR3 loop reads CATSDPGQGRRSGELFF. CDR3 DNA: TGTGCCACCAGTGATCCGGGACAGGGGCGGCGATCCGGGGAGCTGTTTTTT.

By share, this clonotype counts as medium-sized. Written as DNA, the CDR3 is TGCAGTGCTAGAGACCTCGAGCGGGCTCTCACCGGGGAGCTGTTTTTT. This gives the protein CSARDLERALTGELFF. This sequence joins TRBV20-1 and TRBJ2-2; D may be TRBD2 (6 bases). V was pared by 0 bases and J by 4 bases, with 15 bases between. The CDR3 runs to 16 residues. Germline V gene data show CDR1 as DFQATT and CDR2 as SNEGSKA (reference sequence).

The chain recombines TRBV12-3 or TRBV12-4 with TRBJ2-2, with TRBD2 matching over 14 bases. J gave up 2 bases and V 6 bases, and 14 bases lay outside the gene matches. The CDR3 covers 20 residues. CDR3 DNA sequence: TGTGCCAGCAGCCCCCTCACCGGGACTAGCGGGGGAATCAACACCGGGGAGCTGTTTTTT. Protein: CASSPLTGTSGGINTGELFF.

About this clonotype itself: The junction departs from germline at one end; a sequencing error may be responsible. The chain joins TRBV5-3 to TRBJ2-3; the match to TRBD1 covers 10 bases. TRBV5-3 falls under the ORF class, with uncertain function. CDR3 length: 19 residues. The CDR3 sequence: CASSRGTGVSSGSTDTQYF. The CDR3 DNA is TGCGCCAGCAGCCGCGGGACAGGGGTCTCTAGCGGGAGCACAGATACGCAGTATTTT.

This sequence joins TRBV5-8 and TRBJ2-2; 7 nucleotides align to TRBD2. V dropped 6 bases and J dropped 7; count of bases not matched to a gene: 15. The length of the CDR3 is 16 residues. The germline V gene encodes CDR1 SGHTS and CDR2 YDEGEE. For the CDR3, the DNA is TGTGCCAGCAACATGCCGGGACGGGGAGGGGACGGGGAGCTGTTTTTT. It specifies CASNMPGRGGDGELFF. The whole variable domain, filled in from reference TRBV5-8 and TRBJ2-2, reads EAGVTQSPTHLIKTRGQQATLRCSPISGHTSVYWYQQALGLGLQFLLWYDEGEERNRGNFPPRFSGRQFPNYSSELNVNALELEDSALYLCASNMPGRGGDGELFFGEGSRLTVL.